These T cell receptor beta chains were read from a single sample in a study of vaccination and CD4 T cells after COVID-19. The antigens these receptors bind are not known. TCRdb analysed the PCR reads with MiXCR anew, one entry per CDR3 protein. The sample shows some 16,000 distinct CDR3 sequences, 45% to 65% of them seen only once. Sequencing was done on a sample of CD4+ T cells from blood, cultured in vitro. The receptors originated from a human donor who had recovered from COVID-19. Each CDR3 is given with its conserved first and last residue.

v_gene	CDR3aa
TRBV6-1	CASSEAEGAMKTQYF
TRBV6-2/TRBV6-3	CASSARNTEAFF
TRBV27	CASRRQGVTGELFF
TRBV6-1	CASSAHPGLAGGPSYEQYF
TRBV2	CASSVGGRATGELFF
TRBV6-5	CASSYSQQGEPQHF
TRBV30	CAWRQGARETQYF
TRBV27	CASSVQGSYEQYF
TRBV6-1	CASSGRAGVSDTQYF
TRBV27	CASSPGQGHKGYTF
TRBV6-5	CASSYSQGAADTQYF
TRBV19	CASSGLRTGYGYTF
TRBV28	CASTLGQGRETQYF
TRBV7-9	CASSSPSGRARLTDTQYF
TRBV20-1	CSAFATSTDTQYF
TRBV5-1	CASTAQGGGLNTEAFF
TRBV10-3	CAISESQGQETQYF
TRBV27	CASREGLAGSYEQYF